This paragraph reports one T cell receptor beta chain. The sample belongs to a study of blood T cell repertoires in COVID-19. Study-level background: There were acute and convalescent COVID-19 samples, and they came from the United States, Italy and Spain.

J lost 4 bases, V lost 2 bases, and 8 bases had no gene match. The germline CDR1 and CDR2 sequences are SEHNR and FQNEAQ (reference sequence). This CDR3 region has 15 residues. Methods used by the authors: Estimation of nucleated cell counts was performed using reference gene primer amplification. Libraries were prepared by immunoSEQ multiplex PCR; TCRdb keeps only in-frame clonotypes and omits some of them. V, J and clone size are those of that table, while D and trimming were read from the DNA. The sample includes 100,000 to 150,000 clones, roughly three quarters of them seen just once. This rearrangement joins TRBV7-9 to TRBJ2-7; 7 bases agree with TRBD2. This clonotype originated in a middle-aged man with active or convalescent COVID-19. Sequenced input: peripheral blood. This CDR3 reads CASSLKGEGTYEQYF. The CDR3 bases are TGTGCCAGCAGCTTAAAAGGGGAGGGAACTTACGAGCAGTACTTC.